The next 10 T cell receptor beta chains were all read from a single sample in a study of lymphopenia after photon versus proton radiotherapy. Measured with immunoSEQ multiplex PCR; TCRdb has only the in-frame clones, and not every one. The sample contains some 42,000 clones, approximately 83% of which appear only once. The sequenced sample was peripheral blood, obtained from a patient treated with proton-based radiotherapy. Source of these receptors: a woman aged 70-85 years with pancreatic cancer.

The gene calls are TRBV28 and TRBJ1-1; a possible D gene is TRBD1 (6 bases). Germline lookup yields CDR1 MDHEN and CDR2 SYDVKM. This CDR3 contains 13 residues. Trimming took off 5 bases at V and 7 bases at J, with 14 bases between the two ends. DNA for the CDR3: TGTGCCAGCAGTCCAACCCGGACAGTTGAAGCTTTCTTT. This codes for CASSPTRTVEAFF.

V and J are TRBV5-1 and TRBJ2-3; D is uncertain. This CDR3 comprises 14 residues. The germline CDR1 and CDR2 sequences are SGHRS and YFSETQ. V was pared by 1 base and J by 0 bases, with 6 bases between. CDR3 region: CASSLISSTDTQYF. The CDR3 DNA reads TGCGCCAGCAGCTTGATAAGTAGCACAGATACGCAGTATTTT.

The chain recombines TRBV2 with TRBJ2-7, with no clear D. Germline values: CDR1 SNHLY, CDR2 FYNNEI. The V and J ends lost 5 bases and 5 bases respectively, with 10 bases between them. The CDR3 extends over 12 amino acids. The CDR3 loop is CASSPDVDEQYF. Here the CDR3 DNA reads TGTGCCAGCAGTCCGGACGTCGACGAGCAGTACTTC. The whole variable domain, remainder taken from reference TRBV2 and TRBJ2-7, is EPEVTQTPSHQVTQMGQEVILRCVPISNHLYFYWYRQILGQKVEFLVSFYNNEISEKSEIFDDQFSVERPDGSNFTLKIRSTKLEDSAMYFCASSPDVDEQYFGPGTRLTVT.

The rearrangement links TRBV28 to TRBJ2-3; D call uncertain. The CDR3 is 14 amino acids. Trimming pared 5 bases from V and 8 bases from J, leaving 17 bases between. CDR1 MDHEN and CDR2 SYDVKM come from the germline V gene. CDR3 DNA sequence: TGTGCCAGCAGTCTGGCCTCTGAGATCGGTACGCAGTATTTT. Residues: CASSLASEIGTQYF.

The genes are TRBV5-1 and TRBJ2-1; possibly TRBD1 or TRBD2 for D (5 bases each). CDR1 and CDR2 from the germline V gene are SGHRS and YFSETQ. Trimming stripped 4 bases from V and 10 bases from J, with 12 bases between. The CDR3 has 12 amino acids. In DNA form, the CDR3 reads TGCGCCAGCAGCACGGGACCGACCGAGCAGTTCTTC. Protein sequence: CASSTGPTEQFF.

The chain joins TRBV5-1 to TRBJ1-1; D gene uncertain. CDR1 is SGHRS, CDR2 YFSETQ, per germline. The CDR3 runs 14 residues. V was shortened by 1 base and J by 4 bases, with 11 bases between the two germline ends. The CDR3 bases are TGCGCCAGCAGCTTGTTGGTAGGGCCCACTGAAGCTTTCTTT. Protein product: CASSLLVGPTEAFF.

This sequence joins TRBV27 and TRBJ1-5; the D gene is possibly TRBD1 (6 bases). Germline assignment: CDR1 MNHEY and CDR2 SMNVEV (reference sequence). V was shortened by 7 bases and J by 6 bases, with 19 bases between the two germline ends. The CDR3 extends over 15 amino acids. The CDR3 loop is CASKTGGGGGQPQHF. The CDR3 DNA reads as TGTGCCAGCAAGACGGGAGGGGGAGGGGGTCAGCCCCAGCATTTT.

The CDR3 reads CASSNPANEQYF. CDR3 DNA: TGTGCCAGCAGTAACCCGGCGAACGAGCAGTACTTC. The rearrangement joins TRBV6-5 to TRBJ2-7; no definite D call. The CDR3 consists of 12 residues. Trimming shortened V by 5 bases and J by 5 bases, and 10 bases separated the two germline ends. Germline V lookup: CDR1 MNHEY, CDR2 SVGAGI.

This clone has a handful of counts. CDR3: CASSSGRSSGNTIYF. In DNA, the CDR3 is TGCGCCAGCAGCTCAGGACGGAGCTCTGGAAACACCATATATTTT. The genes are TRBV5-1 and TRBJ1-3; D is undetermined. The CDR3 is 15 residues long. Deletions cut 3 bases from V and 0 bases from J, with 10 bases between. Germline V gene sequence: CDR1 SGHRS, CDR2 YFSETQ.

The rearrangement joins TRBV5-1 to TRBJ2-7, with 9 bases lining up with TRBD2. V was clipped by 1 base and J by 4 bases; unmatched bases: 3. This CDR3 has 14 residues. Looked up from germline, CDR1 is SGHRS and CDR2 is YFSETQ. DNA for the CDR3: TGCGCCAGCAGCTTGTTAGCGGGAGATTACGAGCAGTACTTC. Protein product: CASSLLAGDYEQYF.